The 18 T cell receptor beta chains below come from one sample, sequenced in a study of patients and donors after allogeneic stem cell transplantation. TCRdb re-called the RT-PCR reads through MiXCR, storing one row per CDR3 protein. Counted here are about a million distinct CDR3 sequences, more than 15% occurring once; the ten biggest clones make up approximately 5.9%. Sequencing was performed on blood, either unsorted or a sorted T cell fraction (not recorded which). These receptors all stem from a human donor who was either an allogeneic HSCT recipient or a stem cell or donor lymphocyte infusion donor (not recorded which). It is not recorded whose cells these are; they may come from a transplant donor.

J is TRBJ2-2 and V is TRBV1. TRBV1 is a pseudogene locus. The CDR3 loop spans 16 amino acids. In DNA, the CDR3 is TGCACCAGCAGCCAAGGGTGGACGGCGAACACCGGGGAGCTGTTTTTT. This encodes CTSSQGWTANTGELFF.

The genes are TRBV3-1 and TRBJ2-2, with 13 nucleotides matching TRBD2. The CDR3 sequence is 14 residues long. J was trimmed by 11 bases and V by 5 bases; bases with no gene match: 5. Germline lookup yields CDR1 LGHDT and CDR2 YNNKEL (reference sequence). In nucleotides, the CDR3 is TGTGCCAGCAGCTGGGGACTAGCGGGAATAGAGCTGTTTTTT. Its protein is CASSWGLAGIELFF.

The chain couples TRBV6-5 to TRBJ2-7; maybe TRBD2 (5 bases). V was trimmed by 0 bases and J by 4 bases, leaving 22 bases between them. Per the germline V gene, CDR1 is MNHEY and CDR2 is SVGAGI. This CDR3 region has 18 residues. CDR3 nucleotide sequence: TGTGCCAGCAGTTACTCGTCAAGAGGGCAGTACTACCTGTACGAGCAGTACTTC. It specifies CASSYSSRGQYYLYEQYF.

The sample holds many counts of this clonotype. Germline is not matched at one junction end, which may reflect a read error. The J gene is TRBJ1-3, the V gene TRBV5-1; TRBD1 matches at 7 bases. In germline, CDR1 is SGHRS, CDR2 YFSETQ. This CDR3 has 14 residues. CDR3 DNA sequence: TGCGCCAGCAGCCAACGACAGGGTGGAGACACCATATATTTT. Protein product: CASSQRQGGDTIYF.

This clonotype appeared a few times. CDR3 bases: TGCAGTGCCCCGCCGGGGAGCGGCACCGGGGAGCTGTTTTTT. Encoded protein: CSAPPGSGTGELFF. The rearrangement links TRBV20-1 to TRBJ2-2; tentatively, D is TRBD2 (5 bases). Germline CDR1 is DFQATT and CDR2 is SNEGSKA (reference sequence). The CDR3 has 14 amino acids. The V gene lost 6 bases and the J gene lost 4 bases, with 15 bases spanning the gap.

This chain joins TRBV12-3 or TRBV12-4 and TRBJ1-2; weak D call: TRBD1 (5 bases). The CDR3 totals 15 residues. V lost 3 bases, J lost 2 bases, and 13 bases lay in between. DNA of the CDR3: TGTGCCAGCAGTTTTGTGCGGCGGGACAACTATGGCTACACCTTC. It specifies CASSFVRRDNYGYTF.

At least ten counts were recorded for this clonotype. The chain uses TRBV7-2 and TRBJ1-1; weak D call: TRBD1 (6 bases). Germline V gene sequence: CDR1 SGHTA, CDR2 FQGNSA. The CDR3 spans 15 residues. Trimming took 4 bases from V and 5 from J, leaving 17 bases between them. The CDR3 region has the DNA TGTGCCAGCAGCTCGTTTAGGGGGTCGGGTACTGAAGCTTTCTTT. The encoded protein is CASSSFRGSGTEAFF.

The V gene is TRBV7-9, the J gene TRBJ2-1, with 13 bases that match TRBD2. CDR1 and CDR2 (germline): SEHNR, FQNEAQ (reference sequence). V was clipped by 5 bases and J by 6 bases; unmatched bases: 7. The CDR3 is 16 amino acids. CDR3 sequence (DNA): TGTGCCAGCAGCCGCGGACTAGCGGGAGATCGCAATGAGCAGTTCTTC. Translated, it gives CASSRGLAGDRNEQFF.

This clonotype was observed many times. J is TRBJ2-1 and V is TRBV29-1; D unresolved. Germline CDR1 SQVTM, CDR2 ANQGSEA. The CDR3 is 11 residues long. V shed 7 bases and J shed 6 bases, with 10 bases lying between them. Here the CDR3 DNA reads TGCAGCGCCTCCACGGGCAATGAGCAGTTCTTC. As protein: CSASTGNEQFF.

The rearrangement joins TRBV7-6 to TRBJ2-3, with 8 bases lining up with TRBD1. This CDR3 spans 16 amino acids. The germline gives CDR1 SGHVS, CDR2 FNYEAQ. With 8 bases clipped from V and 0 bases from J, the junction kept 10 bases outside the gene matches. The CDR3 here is CASDDRGGPSTDTQYF. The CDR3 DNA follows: TGTGCCAGCGACGACAGGGGCGGCCCTAGCACAGATACGCAGTATTTT.

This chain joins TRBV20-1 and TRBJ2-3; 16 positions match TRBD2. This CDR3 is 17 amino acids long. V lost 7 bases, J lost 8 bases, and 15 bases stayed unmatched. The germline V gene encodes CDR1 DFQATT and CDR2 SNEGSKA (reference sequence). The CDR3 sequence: CSVPAGTSGRDEGTQYF. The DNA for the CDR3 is TGCAGTGTTCCGGCGGGGACTAGCGGGAGGGACGAGGGTACGCAGTATTTT.

The DNA for the CDR3 is TGTGCCATCGGACAGGGGACCACCGGGGAGCTGTTTTTT. Its translation is CAIGQGTTGELFF. The chain links TRBV6-1 to TRBJ2-2; 9 bases align to TRBD1. The CDR3 sequence is 13 residues long. With 10 bases clipped from V and 4 bases from J, the junction kept 4 bases outside the gene matches. Germline-derived CDR1 and CDR2 are MNHNS and SASEGT.

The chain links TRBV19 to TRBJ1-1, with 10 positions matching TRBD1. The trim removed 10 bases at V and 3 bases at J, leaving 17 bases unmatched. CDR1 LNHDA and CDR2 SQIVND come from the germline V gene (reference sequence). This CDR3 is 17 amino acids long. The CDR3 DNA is TGTGCCACCGGACAGGGGGTCTCCTCGAGAGTCGACACTGAAGCTTTCTTT. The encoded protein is CATGQGVSSRVDTEAFF.

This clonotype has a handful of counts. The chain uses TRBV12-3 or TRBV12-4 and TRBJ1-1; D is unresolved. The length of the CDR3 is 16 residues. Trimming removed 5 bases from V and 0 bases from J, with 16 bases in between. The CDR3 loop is CASSPSRMRLNTEAFF. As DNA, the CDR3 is TGTGCCAGCAGTCCTTCAAGGATGAGGCTGAACACTGAAGCTTTCTTT.

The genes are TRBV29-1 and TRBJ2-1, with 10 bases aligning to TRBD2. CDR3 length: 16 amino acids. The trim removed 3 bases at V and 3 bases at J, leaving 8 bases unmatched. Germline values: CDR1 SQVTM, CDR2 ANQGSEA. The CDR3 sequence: CSVDGLAGDHYNEQFF. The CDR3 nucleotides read TGCAGCGTTGATGGTCTAGCGGGAGATCACTACAATGAGCAGTTCTTC.

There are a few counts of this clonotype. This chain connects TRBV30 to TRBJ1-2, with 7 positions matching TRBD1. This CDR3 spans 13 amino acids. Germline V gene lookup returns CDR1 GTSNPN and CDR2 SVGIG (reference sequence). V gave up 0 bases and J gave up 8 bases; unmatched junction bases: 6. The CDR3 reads CAWSVEGAGGYTF. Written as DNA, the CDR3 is TGTGCCTGGAGTGTAGAGGGGGCAGGGGGCTACACCTTC.

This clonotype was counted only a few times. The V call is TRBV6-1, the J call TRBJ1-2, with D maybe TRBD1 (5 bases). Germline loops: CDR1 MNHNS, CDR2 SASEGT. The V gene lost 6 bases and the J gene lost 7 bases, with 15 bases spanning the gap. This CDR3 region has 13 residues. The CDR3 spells CASRNGGSVGYTF. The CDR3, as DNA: TGTGCCAGCAGAAATGGGGGGAGTGTTGGCTACACCTTC.

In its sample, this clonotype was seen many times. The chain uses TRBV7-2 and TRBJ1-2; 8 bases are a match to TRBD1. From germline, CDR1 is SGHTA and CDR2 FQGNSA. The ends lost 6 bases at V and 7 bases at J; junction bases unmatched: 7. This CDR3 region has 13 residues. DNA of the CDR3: TGTGCCAGCAGTCCCAGGACAGGGCTTGGCTACACCTTC. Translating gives CASSPRTGLGYTF.